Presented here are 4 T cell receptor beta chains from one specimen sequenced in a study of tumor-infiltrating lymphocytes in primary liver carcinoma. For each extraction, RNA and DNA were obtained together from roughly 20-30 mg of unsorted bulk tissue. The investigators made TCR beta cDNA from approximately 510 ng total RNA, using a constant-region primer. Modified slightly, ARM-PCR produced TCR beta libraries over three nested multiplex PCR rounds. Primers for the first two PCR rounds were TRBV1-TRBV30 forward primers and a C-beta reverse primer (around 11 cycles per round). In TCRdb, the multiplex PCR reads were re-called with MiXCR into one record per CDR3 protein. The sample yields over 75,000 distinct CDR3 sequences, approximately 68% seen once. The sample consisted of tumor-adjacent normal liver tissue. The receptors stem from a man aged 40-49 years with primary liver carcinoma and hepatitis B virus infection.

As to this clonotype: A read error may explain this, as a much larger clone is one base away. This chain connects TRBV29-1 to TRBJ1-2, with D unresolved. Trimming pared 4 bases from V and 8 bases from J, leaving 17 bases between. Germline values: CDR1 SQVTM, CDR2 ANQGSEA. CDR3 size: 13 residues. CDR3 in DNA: TGCAGCGTTGGGGTTATATGGGAGGACGGCTACACCTTC. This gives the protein CSVGVIWEDGYTF.

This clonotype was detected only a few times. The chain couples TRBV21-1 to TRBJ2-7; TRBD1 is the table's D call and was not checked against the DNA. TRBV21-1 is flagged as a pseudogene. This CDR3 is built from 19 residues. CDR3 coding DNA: TGTGCCAGCAGCAAGGAATTTCAGGCCCGGCAGGGGGGATTCTACGAGCAGTACTTC. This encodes CASSKEFQARQGGFYEQYF.

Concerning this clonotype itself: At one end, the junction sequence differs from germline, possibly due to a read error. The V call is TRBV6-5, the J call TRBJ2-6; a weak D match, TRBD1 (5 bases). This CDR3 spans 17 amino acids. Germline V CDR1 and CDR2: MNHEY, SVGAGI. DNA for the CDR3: TGTGCCACCTTCCGACAGATTTGTATGGGTGGGGCCGACGTCCTGACTTTC. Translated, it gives CATFRQICMGGADVLTF.

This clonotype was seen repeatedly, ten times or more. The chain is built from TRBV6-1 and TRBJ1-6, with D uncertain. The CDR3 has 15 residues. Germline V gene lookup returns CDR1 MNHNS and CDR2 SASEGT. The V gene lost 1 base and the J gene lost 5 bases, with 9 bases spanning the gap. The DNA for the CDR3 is TGTGCCAGCAGTGAAGTAACTGACCATAATTCACCCCTCCACTTT. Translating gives CASSEVTDHNSPLHF.